This T cell receptor (beta chain) was sequenced in a study of cytomegalovirus exposure and HLA in healthy donors. Worth noting for this clone: The antigen is undetermined.

Each donor was nominally healthy when sampled (though unrecorded immune exposures were likely). In the PCR, 60 Vbeta and 13 Jbeta primers were used. Study processing details: There were tens of millions of unique TCR beta chains by a later count, and approximately 12 million of them were shared. TCRdb keeps only in-frame clones here, not all; method: immunoSEQ multiplex PCR. V, J and clone size were drawn from that table, and D and trimming were deduced from the DNA. There are about 120,000 clones in the sample; roughly 67% occur only once, and roughly 8% lies in the top ten. Study-wide points: One later analysis reportedly identified an Asian-associated ancestry cluster that showed fewer N-insertions than the roughly 720-donor mean. Cytomegalovirus association was assigned to some 160 TCR beta chains.

V lost 0 bases and J 8 bases, leaving 17 bases between the germline ends. This CDR3 is 16 amino acids long. Germline V gene sequence: CDR1 SGHNT, CDR2 YYREEE (reference sequence). The specimen sequenced was PBMCs. The chain employs TRBV5-4 and TRBJ1-4, with D maybe TRBD1 (6 bases). This sequence originates from a man younger than 30 in good health and CMV-seropositive. CDR3 nucleotides: TGTGCCAGCAGCTTGGGAATTAACAGGGACCAGGAAAAACTGTTTTTT. Its translation is CASSLGINRDQEKLFF.